Listed below are T cell receptor beta chains from one sample, sequenced in a study of molecular identifiers for immune sequencing clone quantification. Using its own MiXCR run on the PCR reads, TCRdb lists one record per CDR3 protein. The sample consists of about 36,000 distinct CDR3 sequences, approximately 18% of them appearing once. Sequencing was performed on naive CD8+ T cells from blood, with Jurkat cell RNA spiked in. The receptors come from a human donor in good health. Some libraries in this study had Jurkat cell RNA spiked in. Both conserved end residues are part of each CDR3. The order of the fields is CDR3 protein, D gene, J gene, CDR3 length, V gene. The D gene is left open where the match is weak.

CASSYFGAASYEQYF . TRBJ2-7 15 TRBV28
CASSFSLPNPMAGELFF . TRBJ2-2 17 TRBV7-9
CASRARDYPYEQYF TRBD2 TRBJ2-7 14 TRBV6-9
CASSLNLGEPGELFF . TRBJ2-2 15 TRBV27
CASSLGGHITEAFF . TRBJ1-1 14 TRBV6-2/TRBV6-3
CASSGGGELVF . TRBJ2-2 11 TRBV2
CASSFTDTRYF . TRBJ2-3 11 TRBV11-2
CASSVREGRYEQYF TRBD2 TRBJ2-7 14 TRBV12-3/TRBV12-4
CATSEGSWSEQYF . TRBJ2-7 13 TRBV24-1
CASSLRQGTNNEQFF . TRBJ2-1 15 TRBV5-1
CASALTETQYF . TRBJ2-5 11 TRBV13
CASSSGSVAFF . TRBJ1-1 11 TRBV28
CASSGTDLYGYTF TRBD1 TRBJ1-2 13 TRBV2
CASSPGTSGYNEQFF TRBD2 TRBJ2-1 15 TRBV27
CASSASLGSTNEKLFF . TRBJ1-4 16 TRBV9
CASLRGSWADTQYF . TRBJ2-3 14 TRBV7-9
CASSPLAGESPKNIQYF TRBD2 TRBJ2-4 17 TRBV18
CASRELGPYEQYF . TRBJ2-7 13 TRBV2
CASSPGRVGQPQHF . TRBJ1-5 14 TRBV28
CATSRDLASGSYEQYF TRBD2 TRBJ2-7 16 TRBV15
CSVDVTSVMETQYF TRBD2 TRBJ2-5 14 TRBV29-1
CASSLTAGGITDTQYF TRBD2 TRBJ2-3 16 TRBV7-2
CASSPTSEGSYEQYF TRBD2 TRBJ2-7 15 TRBV7-6
CASSFAGSQSPRNIQYF . TRBJ2-4 17 TRBV12-3/TRBV12-4
CASSIDRASTNTGELFF . TRBJ2-2 17 TRBV19
CASSYAVWRDLVF . TRBJ2-1 13 TRBV6-5
CASSMTSTDTQYF . TRBJ2-3 13 TRBV27
CASSQVAYPDTQYF . TRBJ2-3 14 TRBV3-1
CASSIGNSNQPQHF . TRBJ1-5 14 TRBV19
CASSFLGEETQYF . TRBJ2-5 13 TRBV12-3/TRBV12-4
CASFAGVFTGELFF TRBD2 TRBJ2-2 14 TRBV7-9
CVSSRTGGRETQYF TRBD1 TRBJ2-5 14 TRBV27
CASSAGAHYAGELFF . TRBJ2-2 15 TRBV19
CASSPPRLEYNEQFF . TRBJ2-1 15 TRBV5-6
CASGWGGKSSYEQYF . TRBJ2-7 15 TRBV3-2
CASGPTNYGYTF . TRBJ1-2 12 TRBV27
CASSGGPDRGHEQFF TRBD1 TRBJ2-1 15 TRBV9
CSVRQDQETQYF . TRBJ2-5 12 TRBV29-1
CATSSPLKPARGSVREQYF . TRBJ2-7 19 TRBV15
CASSFEWEQYF . TRBJ2-7 11 TRBV7-9
CASSWRGNEQFF . TRBJ2-1 12 TRBV12-3/TRBV12-4
CASSNRDRGEEETQYF TRBD1 TRBJ2-5 16 TRBV28
CASSGEPLAGGHYEQYF TRBD2 TRBJ2-7 17 TRBV9
CASSLPSSGRRGDTQYF TRBD2 TRBJ2-3 17 TRBV28
CSVEGAGGIRWYGYTF TRBD1 TRBJ1-2 16 TRBV29-1
CATSGRDRGQGNTEAFF TRBD1 TRBJ1-1 17 TRBV24-1
CASSIASTNEQFF . TRBJ2-1 13 TRBV19
CASGSRYEQYF . TRBJ2-7 11 TRBV4-1